Sequencing of this T cell receptor beta chain was carried out in a study of blood T cell repertoires in COVID-19 (TCRdb year 2020). For the study in its entirety: Samples from collaborators originated in the United States, Italy and Spain and spanned both the acute and convalescent phases of COVID-19. Where available, HLA class I and class II types were obtained from metadata supplied by the sample provider rather than from assay-based typing. The prospective study material was composed of cDNA or gDNA derived from T cells, B-cell-depleted T cells, or PBMCs. A de-identified subject ID, COVID-19 status, age in years and sex were almost always included in the sample metadata. Subjects who had been exposed to COVID-19, were actively infected with it, or had recovered from it provided the deeply sampled blood TCRbeta repertoires that made up the dataset. Samples came from the ongoing ImmuneRACE study (first 160 participants) plus 1,254 subjects from 6 global collaborators. The repertoires were released in a freely available public database intended as a resource for research on the immune response to SARS-CoV-2.

Enrolling through a virtual design, the prospective study's participants ranged in age from roughly 18 to 89 years and lived across about two dozen United States geographic areas. In the prospective study, cohorts were assigned on the basis of participant-reported clinical history obtained from a screening survey and a study questionnaire. ImmuneRACE Cohort 3 recovered participants were defined by two consecutive negative NP/OP PCR tests, healthcare professional clearance, or symptom resolution. Each participant in the prospective study had whole blood, serum and a nasopharyngeal or oropharyngeal swab collected by mobile phlebotomists. Prospective study participants could optionally give additional blood draws and questionnaires over an approximately two-month period. Before DNA extraction, blood samples from the prospective study were shipped at room temperature or frozen. Overall results and qualifications from the work: Clinical and demographic metadata were provided uncurated, with the amount varying by source and participant.

The CDR3 sequence holds 13 residues, the cysteine and phenylalanine included. Left in the record is the CDR3 DNA by itself, 39 bases read in frame from the first base. CDR1 and CDR2 (SQVTM, ANQGSEA) derive from the germline V gene. V ends up 4 bases short and J 7 bases short, with an unmatched junction base count of 5. TCRbeta CDR3 regions were amplified from genomic DNA using the immunoSEQ Assay, a bias-controlled multiplex PCR. In the original analysis: Nucleated cell counts per sample were estimated from amplification of reference gene primers within the assay. To quantify the absolute abundance of each unique TCRbeta CDR3 rearrangement, sequence reads were collapsed and filtered. For each sample, productive Simpson clonality was calculated by taking the square root of Simpson's diversity index across productive rearrangements. Entries here come from immuneACCESS through TCRdb and include only in-frame sequences with V and J called. Some clones fail to appear in such tables; in the studies checked, an unresolved V gene covers under half of the shortfall, and the cause of the remainder is unknown. The V and J calls and the clone size are those of that table, but D and trimming were determined from the DNA. The sample table holds roughly 330,000 clones, of which approximately 88% were seen once. The biggest ten clones account for less than 6.5% of the sample.

Worth noting for this clone: Its antigen remains undetermined. No much larger clone exists at a distance of one base, and base qualities are not known.

The receptor was derived from a man aged 30-40 years who had recovered from COVID-19. The sample was PBMCs or T cells enriched from blood (not recorded which). The chain links TRBV29-1 with TRBJ1-5, with 9 bases matching TRBD1. The DNA sequence is TGCAGCGTTGTCACAGGGGGCCGGCAGCCCCAGCATTTT. Its protein reads: CSVVTGGRQPQHF.